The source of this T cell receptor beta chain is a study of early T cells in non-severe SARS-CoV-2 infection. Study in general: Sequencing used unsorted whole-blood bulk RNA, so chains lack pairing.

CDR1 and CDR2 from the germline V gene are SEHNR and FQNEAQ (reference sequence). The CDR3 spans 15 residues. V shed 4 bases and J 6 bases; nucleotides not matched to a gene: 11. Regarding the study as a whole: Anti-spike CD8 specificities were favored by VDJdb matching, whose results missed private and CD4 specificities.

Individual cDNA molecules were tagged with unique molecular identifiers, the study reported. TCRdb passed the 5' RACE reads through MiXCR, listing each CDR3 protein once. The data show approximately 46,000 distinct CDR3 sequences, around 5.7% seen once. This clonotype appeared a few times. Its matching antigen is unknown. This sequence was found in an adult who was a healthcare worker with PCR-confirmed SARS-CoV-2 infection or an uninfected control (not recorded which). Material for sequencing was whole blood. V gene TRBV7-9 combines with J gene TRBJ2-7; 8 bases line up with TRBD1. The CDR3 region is CASSSGAGGWVEQYF. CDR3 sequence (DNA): TGTGCCAGCAGCTCCGGGGCAGGGGGCTGGGTCGAGCAGTACTTC.